This T cell receptor (beta chain) was recovered during a study of cytomegalovirus exposure and HLA in healthy donors. The CDR3 extends over 15 amino acids. CDR1 is MGHRA and CDR2 is YSYEKL in the germline V gene. The ends lost 4 bases at V and 11 bases at J; junction bases unmatched: 16. In regard to this clone: Its antigen is not identified.

Study-level results: In vitro work confirmed that three CMV-associated chains recognize CMV antigens. In a later analysis, HLA-associated TCR beta chains were more clonally expanded than equally common others. In terms of immune exposure information, only CMV serostatus was available.

The PCR contained 60 Vbeta and 13 Jbeta primers. Measured with immunoSEQ multiplex PCR; TCRdb has only the in-frame clones, and not every one. The sample contains about 120,000 clones, under 70% of which appear only once. Sequenced input: PBMCs. The sequence was collected from a man aged 18 to 35 in good health and CMV-seronegative. The chain recombines TRBV4-1 with TRBJ2-5, with 7 bases aligning to TRBD2. Written as DNA, the CDR3 is TGCGCCAGCAGCCTCCAGGGAAACGGGGCGGGGGAGCAGTACTTC. It specifies CASSLQGNGAGEQYF.